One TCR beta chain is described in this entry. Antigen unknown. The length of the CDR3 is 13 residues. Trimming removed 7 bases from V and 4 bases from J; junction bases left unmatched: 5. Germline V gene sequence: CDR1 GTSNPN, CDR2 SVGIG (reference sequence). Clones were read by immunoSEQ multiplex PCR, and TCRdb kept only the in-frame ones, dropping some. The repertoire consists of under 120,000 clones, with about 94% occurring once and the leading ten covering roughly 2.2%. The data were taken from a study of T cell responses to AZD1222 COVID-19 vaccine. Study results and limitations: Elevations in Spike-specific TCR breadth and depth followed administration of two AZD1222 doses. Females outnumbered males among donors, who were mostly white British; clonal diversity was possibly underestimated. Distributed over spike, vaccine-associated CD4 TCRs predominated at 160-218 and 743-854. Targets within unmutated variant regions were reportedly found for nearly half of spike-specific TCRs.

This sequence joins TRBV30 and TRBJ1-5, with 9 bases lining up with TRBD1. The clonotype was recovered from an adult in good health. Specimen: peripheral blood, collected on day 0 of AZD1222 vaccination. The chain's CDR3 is CASDRGANQPQHF. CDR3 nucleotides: TGTGCCTCAGACAGGGGGGCGAATCAGCCCCAGCATTTT. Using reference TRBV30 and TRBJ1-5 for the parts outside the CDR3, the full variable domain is SQTIHQWPATLVQPVGSPLSLECTVEGTSNPNLYWYRQAAGRGLQLLFYSVGIGQISSEVPQNLSASRPQDRQFILSSKKLLLSDSGFYLCASDRGANQPQHFGDGTRLSIL.